A single sample is the source of the 13 T cell receptor beta chains below, sequenced in a study of T cell responses to AZD1222 COVID-19 vaccine. The data were produced by immunoSEQ multiplex PCR, yet TCRdb's version contains in-frame clones alone and is incomplete. The sample has about 120,000 clones, 90% to 95% seen once. The specimen comprised peripheral blood, sampled on day 0 of AZD1222 vaccination. Receptors were obtained from an adult in good health.

V is TRBV4-1 and J is TRBJ2-1; 7 nucleotides align to TRBD1. The germline CDR1 and CDR2 sequences are MGHRA and YSYEKL. The CDR3 spans 13 residues. Trimming cost V 1 base and J 7 bases; bases outside gene matches: 1. The CDR3 spells CASSQGQGNEQFF. DNA for the CDR3: TGCGCCAGCAGCCAAGGACAGGGTAATGAGCAGTTCTTC.

DNA for the CDR3: TGTGCCAGCACCCCCCAAAACGCGAACACCGGGGAGCTGTTTTTT. Translated, it gives CASTPQNANTGELFF. The chain uses TRBV2 and TRBJ2-2; D is unclear. The CDR3 has 15 residues. Per germline, CDR1 SNHLY and CDR2 FYNNEI. V lost 7 bases to trimming and J lost 0 bases, with 12 bases between them. The full variable domain, with the rest looked up from reference TRBV2 and TRBJ2-2, is EPEVTQTPSHQVTQMGQEVILRCVPISNHLYFYWYRQILGQKVEFLVSFYNNEISEKSEIFDDQFSVERPDGSNFTLKIRSTKLEDSAMYFCASTPQNANTGELFFGEGSRLTVL.

The chain uses TRBV28 and TRBJ1-1, with 7 bases that match TRBD1. CDR1 is MDHEN, CDR2 SYDVKM, per germline. The length of the CDR3 is 14 residues. V shed 4 bases and J 1 base; nucleotides not matched to a gene: 3. The CDR3 region is CASSSTGWNTEAFF. CDR3 coding DNA: TGTGCCAGCAGTTCGACAGGGTGGAACACTGAAGCTTTCTTT.

The CDR3 DNA is TGTGCCAGCAGCTTCCCCGGAAGTGGCGCTGAAGCTTTCTTT. Translated, it gives CASSFPGSGAEAFF. The J gene is TRBJ1-1, the V gene TRBV7-9; D call uncertain. V gave up 3 bases and J gave up 6 bases, with 14 bases separating them. There are 14 residues in the CDR3. In germline, CDR1 is SEHNR, CDR2 FQNEAQ (reference sequence).

The gene calls are TRBV7-3 and TRBJ2-1, with 9 bases fitting TRBD2. Germline loops: CDR1 SGHTA, CDR2 FQGTGA. J lost 2 bases, V lost 2 bases, and 4 bases had no gene match. The CDR3 sequence is 16 residues long. The CDR3 spells CASSLLGGRAYNEQFF. The CDR3, as DNA: TGTGCCAGCAGCTTACTTGGCGGGAGGGCCTACAATGAGCAGTTCTTC.

V is TRBV28 and J is TRBJ1-6, with a weak D call TRBD1 (6 bases). Germline V gives CDR1 MDHEN, CDR2 SYDVKM. CDR3 length: 14 residues. The ends were cut back, 3 bases at V and 9 bases at J, with 12 bases in the middle. CDR3 sequence (DNA): TGTGCCAGCAGTTTGGGGGGCGAGGGTTCACCCCTCCACTTT. Amino acids: CASSLGGEGSPLHF.

The chain couples TRBV30 to TRBJ2-3; D might be TRBD1 (7 bases). In germline, CDR1 is GTSNPN, CDR2 SVGIG (reference sequence). CDR3 length equals 14 residues. V gave up 3 bases and J gave up 5 bases, with 15 bases separating them. The CDR3 reads CAWRDRPGVDTQYF. CDR3 DNA sequence: TGTGCCTGGAGGGACAGGCCGGGAGTAGATACGCAGTATTTT.

This chain connects TRBV28 to TRBJ2-3, with 10 bases identical to TRBD2. Germline CDR1 reads MDHEN; CDR2 reads SYDVKM. The V gene end was trimmed by 5 bases and the J gene end by 3 bases; junction bases not matched to a gene: 8. The CDR3 covers 16 residues. Here the CDR3 reads CASSPLAGVSTDTQYF. In DNA, the CDR3 is TGTGCCAGCAGTCCCCTAGCGGGAGTCTCGACAGATACGCAGTATTTT.

The V gene is TRBV7-3, the J gene TRBJ1-6, with 7 bases identical to TRBD1. Germline values: CDR1 SGHTA, CDR2 FQGTGA. The V gene end was trimmed by 5 bases and the J gene end by 6 bases; junction bases not matched to a gene: 7. This CDR3 is 15 amino acids long. The CDR3 DNA is TGTGCCAGCAGCCAGGGGGGGCCTTCTAATTCACCCCTCCACTTT. Its translation: CASSQGGPSNSPLHF.

The table lists this clone with a count of one. The V gene is TRBV9, the J gene TRBJ2-1; 8 bases fit TRBD1. Germline values: CDR1 SGDLS, CDR2 YYNGEE. There are 15 residues in the CDR3. Trimming cost V 0 bases and J 4 bases; bases outside gene matches: 3. The CDR3 sequence is CASSVEGQEYNEQFF. The CDR3 DNA sequence: TGTGCCAGCAGCGTAGAGGGACAGGAATACAATGAGCAGTTCTTC.

V is TRBV6-4 and J is TRBJ2-2; no clear D. V was trimmed by 5 bases and J by 3 bases, leaving 4 bases between them. CDR1 is MRHNA and CDR2 is SNTAGT in the germline V gene. This CDR3 spans 12 amino acids. CDR3 amino acids: CASSHYTGELFF. The CDR3 DNA reads as TGTGCCAGCAGTCATTACACCGGGGAGCTGTTTTTT.

The chain couples TRBV7-2 to TRBJ2-2, with 8 bases matching TRBD2. V trimming: 2 bases; J trimming: 3 bases; junction bases outside the gene matches: 2. Germline CDR1 reads SGHTA; CDR2 reads FQGNSA. CDR3 length equals 15 residues. CDR3 nucleotide sequence: TGTGCCAGCAGCTTATTCGGGGGGGACACCGGGGAGCTGTTTTTT. It specifies CASSLFGGDTGELFF. The full variable domain, its missing parts supplied by reference TRBV7-2 and TRBJ2-2, is GAGVSQSPSNKVTEKGKDVELRCDPISGHTALYWYRQSLGQGLEFLIYFQGNSAPDKSGLPSDRFSAERTGGSVSTLTIQRTQQEDSAVYLCASSLFGGDTGELFFGEGSRLTVL.

The V and J genes are TRBV7-6 and TRBJ1-2, with D tentatively TRBD1 (6 bases). Germline V gene data show CDR1 as SGHVS and CDR2 as FNYEAQ. Trimming took 1 base from V and 4 from J, leaving 13 bases between them. The CDR3 consists of 15 residues. The CDR3 sequence: CASSLGPGDSYGYTF. The CDR3, as DNA: TGTGCCAGCAGCTTAGGGCCAGGGGATAGCTATGGCTACACCTTC.